The 20 T cell receptor beta chains presented below share a single source sample, sequenced in a study of cytomegalovirus exposure and HLA in healthy donors. Primers: 60 Vbeta forward and 13 Jbeta reverse. Only in-frame clones appear in the TCRdb table, and some are missing; sequencing was by immunoSEQ multiplex PCR. The table has 130,000 to 150,000 clones, 60% to 85% seen once. Sequencing was carried out using PBMCs. These receptors originate from a male donor in good health and CMV-seropositive.

The chain joins TRBV9 to TRBJ2-7; 11 positions agree with TRBD2. CDR1 is SGDLS and CDR2 is YYNGEE in the germline V gene. V trimming: 3 bases; J trimming: 2 bases; junction bases outside the gene matches: 1. The CDR3 is made up of 14 amino acids. The CDR3 spells CASSAGLAAYEQYF. CDR3 coding DNA: TGTGCCAGCAGCGCGGGACTAGCGGCCTACGAGCAGTACTTC.

V and J are TRBV6-1 and TRBJ1-1; TRBD1 aligns across 8 bases. CDR1 and CDR2 (germline): MNHNS, SASEGT. The CDR3 has 15 amino acids. J lost 3 bases, V lost 7 bases, and 10 bases had no gene match. The chain's CDR3 is CASIGGSTGDTEAFF. CDR3 in DNA: TGTGCCAGCATTGGGGGTTCGACAGGGGACACTGAAGCTTTCTTT.

CDR3 sequence reads: CASQRDESYEQYF. CDR3 bases: TGTGCCAGCCAGCGGGACGAGTCCTACGAGCAGTACTTC. The chain employs TRBV19 and TRBJ2-7; TRBD2 matches 7 bases. CDR1 is LNHDA, CDR2 SQIVND, per germline (reference sequence). The V segment lost 9 bases and the J segment 1 base; nucleotides outside the gene matches: 6. This CDR3 has 13 residues.

V gene TRBV25-1 combines with J gene TRBJ1-4; 7 nucleotides agree with TRBD1. The CDR3 sequence is 13 residues long. Looked up from germline, CDR1 is MGHDK and CDR2 is SYGVNS. V was pared by 6 bases and J by 7 bases, with 5 bases of the junction left unmatched. This CDR3 is CASRDRAGEKLFF. DNA of the CDR3: TGTGCCAGCAGAGACAGGGCCGGTGAAAAACTGTTTTTT.

The CDR3 coding sequence is TGTGCCACCGCAGAGGCAACTAATGAAAAACTGTTTTTT. Translated: CATAEATNEKLFF. The chain joins TRBV28 to TRBJ1-4; D is unresolved. This CDR3 is 13 amino acids long. Germline CDR1 reads MDHEN; CDR2 reads SYDVKM. Trimming pared 10 bases from V and 0 bases from J, leaving 9 bases between.

The V and J genes are TRBV7-3 and TRBJ2-5, with 9 bases matching TRBD2. The J segment lost 5 bases and the V segment lost 3 bases, leaving 7 bases of the junction unmatched. The germline V gene has CDR1 SGHTA and CDR2 FQGTGA. CDR3 length equals 15 residues. Written as DNA, the CDR3 is TGTGCCAGCAGCTTTCAAGCGGGAGGTGGGGAGACCCAGTACTTC. Its translation is CASSFQAGGGETQYF.

The gene calls are TRBV4-3 and TRBJ2-7, with 7 bases lining up with TRBD2. Looked up from germline, CDR1 is LGHNA and CDR2 is YSLEER. Trimming cost V 0 bases and J 5 bases; bases outside gene matches: 10. This CDR3 is 16 amino acids long. CDR3 loop: CASSQDPRGAGDEQYF. The CDR3 DNA is TGCGCCAGCAGCCAAGATCCCCGAGGCGCGGGAGACGAGCAGTACTTC.

The V call is TRBV6-1, the J call TRBJ1-1; a possible D gene is TRBD1 (6 bases). The V gene lost 4 bases and the J gene lost 6 bases, with 18 bases spanning the gap. Germline CDR1 and CDR2: MNHNS and SASEGT. CDR3 length: 15 residues. The CDR3 spells CASSGEQGWSAEAFF. The CDR3 DNA sequence: TGTGCCAGCAGTGGCGAGCAGGGGTGGTCGGCTGAAGCTTTCTTT.

The V and J genes are TRBV2 and TRBJ2-5; D is unresolved. The tail of the sequence fits TRBJ2-7 better, so the J call may be wrong. This CDR3 comprises 12 residues. Germline CDR1 and CDR2: SNHLY and FYNNEI. The CDR3 DNA reads as TGTGCCAGCAGTGAAAGATCCTACGAGCAGTACTTC. It translates to CASSERSYEQYF.

The J gene is TRBJ1-1, the V gene TRBV25-1; 7 bases are a match to TRBD1. Germline CDR1 and CDR2: MGHDK and SYGVNS. V was pared by 8 bases and J by 3 bases, with 3 bases of the junction left unmatched. The CDR3 consists of 12 residues. The CDR3 loop is CASGTVHTEAFF. The CDR3 coding sequence is TGTGCCAGCGGGACAGTACACACTGAAGCTTTCTTT. The full variable domain, its missing parts supplied by reference TRBV25-1 and TRBJ1-1, is EADIYQTPRYLVIGTGKKITLECSQTMGHDKMYWYQQDPGMELHLIHYSYGVNSTEKGDLSSESTVSRIRTEHFPLTLESARPSHTSQYLCASGTVHTEAFFGQGTRLTVV.

The CDR3 sequence: CSVVPDRTSTDTQYF. The CDR3 DNA follows: TGCAGCGTTGTACCGGACAGAACAAGCACAGATACGCAGTATTTT. The chain has TRBV29-1 and TRBJ2-3; possible D gene TRBD1, 6 bases. Germline CDR1 is SQVTM and CDR2 is ANQGSEA. The CDR3 covers 15 residues. V was trimmed by 4 bases and J by 0 bases, leaving 14 bases between them.

The chain recombines TRBV25-1 with TRBJ2-3, with D maybe TRBD1 (6 bases). CDR3 length: 15 amino acids. Trimming left V 8 bases short and J 4 bases short, with 19 bases between. The germline gives CDR1 MGHDK, CDR2 SYGVNS. The CDR3 sequence: CASEQGSIIADTQYF. CDR3 coding DNA: TGTGCCAGCGAACAGGGTTCTATAATTGCAGATACGCAGTATTTT.

This rearrangement joins TRBV18 to TRBJ2-2, with TRBD1 matching over 10 bases. CDR3 length equals 16 residues. CDR1 and CDR2 from the germline V gene are KGHSH and LQKENI. The J segment lost 2 bases and the V segment lost 3 bases, leaving 3 bases of the junction unmatched. As DNA, the CDR3 is TGTGCCAGCTCACCTCGGGACAGGGGTAACACCGGGGAGCTGTTTTTT. Protein sequence: CASSPRDRGNTGELFF.

The chain combines TRBV7-2 with TRBJ2-1, with 7 bases that match TRBD2. The CDR3 totals 15 residues. J lost 8 bases, V lost 1 base, and 8 bases had no gene match. The germline V gene has CDR1 SGHTA and CDR2 FQGNSA. The CDR3 is CASSLVASGNDEQFF. The CDR3, as DNA: TGTGCCAGCAGCTTAGTTGCTAGCGGAAATGATGAGCAGTTCTTC.

V is TRBV19 and J is TRBJ2-1, with TRBD2 matching 8 bases. Per the germline V gene, CDR1 is LNHDA and CDR2 is SQIVND (reference sequence). This CDR3 spans 15 amino acids. The V and J ends lost 10 bases and 5 bases, in that order; junction bases with no gene match: 13. In DNA form, the CDR3 reads TGTGCCACTTCAATAGCGGGGAGGGGTCACAATGAGCAGTTCTTC. It specifies CATSIAGRGHNEQFF.

This sequence joins TRBV7-2 and TRBJ2-1; TRBD2 matches 9 bases. Germline loops: CDR1 SGHTA, CDR2 FQGNSA. J was trimmed by 4 bases and V by 0 bases; bases with no gene match: 7. This CDR3 has 17 residues. The CDR3 nucleotides are TGTGCCAGCAGCTTAGCGGCGAGACTAGCGGTTTACAATGAGCAGTTCTTC. Amino acids: CASSLAARLAVYNEQFF.

This rearrangement joins TRBV7-9 to TRBJ2-7, with TRBD2 identical over 16 bases. Germline V CDR1 and CDR2: SEHNR, FQNEAQ (reference sequence). J gave up 2 bases and V 5 bases, and 9 bases lay outside the gene matches. The CDR3 consists of 18 residues. The CDR3, as DNA: TGTGCCAGCAGCCCCCGCTCTGGGACTAGCGGGGGGGCCTACGAGCAGTACTTC. Encoded protein: CASSPRSGTSGGAYEQYF.

This clone has just a few counts. CDR3 loop: CASSQQIAGGPRGQFF. CDR3 coding DNA: TGTGCCAGCAGCCAACAAATAGCGGGAGGGCCGAGAGGGCAGTTCTTC. This rearrangement joins TRBV14 to TRBJ2-1; 11 bases line up with TRBD2. The CDR3 consists of 16 residues. CDR1 SGHDN and CDR2 FVKESK come from the germline V gene. Unmatched junction bases numbered 12, after V lost 2 bases and J lost 12 bases.

The rearrangement joins TRBV6-5 to TRBJ1-1; no clear D gene. Trimming took off 2 bases at V and 3 bases at J, with 13 bases between the two ends. The germline V gene has CDR1 MNHEY and CDR2 SVGAGI. The length of the CDR3 is 15 residues. CDR3 nucleotide sequence: TGTGCCAGCAGTTACACGGACCCGGAGGACACTGAAGCTTTCTTT. The encoded protein is CASSYTDPEDTEAFF.

The chain carries TRBV21-1 and TRBJ2-7; the D call TRBD2 from the table was never checked on the DNA. TRBV21-1 is described as a pseudogene. CDR3 length: 9 residues. CDR3 loop: CAGKGAKYF. CDR3 DNA sequence: TGTGCCGGAAAGGGAGCTAAGTACTTC.